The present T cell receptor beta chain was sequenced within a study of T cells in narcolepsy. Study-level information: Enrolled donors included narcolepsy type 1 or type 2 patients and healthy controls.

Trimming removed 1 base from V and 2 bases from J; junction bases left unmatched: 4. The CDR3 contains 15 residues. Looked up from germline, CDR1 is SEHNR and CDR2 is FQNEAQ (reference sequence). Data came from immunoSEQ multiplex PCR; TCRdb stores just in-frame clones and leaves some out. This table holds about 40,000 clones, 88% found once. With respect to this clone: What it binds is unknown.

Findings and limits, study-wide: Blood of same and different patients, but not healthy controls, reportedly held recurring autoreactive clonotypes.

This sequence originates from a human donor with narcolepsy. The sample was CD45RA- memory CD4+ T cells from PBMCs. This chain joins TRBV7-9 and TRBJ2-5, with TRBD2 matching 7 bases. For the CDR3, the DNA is TGTGCCAGCAGCTTAGGCCTAGCGGCACAAGAGACCCAGTACTTC. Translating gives CASSLGLAAQETQYF.